These 21 T cell receptor beta chains were all obtained from the same sample, sequenced in a study of T-cell memory formation after mild COVID-19 (dated by TCRdb to about 2021). To prepare the library, 5' RACE was applied. Instrument used: Illumina NovaSeq 6000. In TCRdb, the public reads were trimmed at Q25 with fastp and aligned with MiXCR, with productive beta chains retained. A single entry per CDR3 protein holds the most common genes and DNA from its merged rows. Across this sample there are 350,000 to 500,000 distinct CDR3 sequences, with around 20% seen only once. 8.4% of the sample is held by the ten biggest clonotypes. The sequenced sample was PBMCs or a T cell subset sorted from them (not recorded which). All receptors derive from an adult woman who had mild COVID-19 (a few samples of this study predate the infection). The sample titles of this study are shuffled in the database, so cell type and time point are left out; the donor was told from shared clones.

This clonotype showed up just a few times. The chain carries TRBV6-6 and TRBJ1-2, with TRBD1 as a possible D gene (6 bases). The V gene lost 3 bases and the J gene lost 2 bases, with 13 bases spanning the gap. CDR1 is MNHNY, CDR2 SVGAGI, per germline (reference sequence). The CDR3 contains 15 residues. The DNA for the CDR3 is TGTGCCAGCAGTTATCGGACAGTCACCAACTATGGCTACACCTTC. Translating it yields CASSYRTVTNYGYTF.

This clonotype was observed at least ten times. The chain recombines TRBV4-2 with TRBJ2-1; TRBD1 agrees at 7 bases. CDR3 size: 15 residues. Per germline, CDR1 LGHNA and CDR2 YNFKEQ. Trimming removed 8 bases from V and 5 bases from J; junction bases left unmatched: 12. The CDR3 spells CASGKVGGNDNEQFF. The CDR3 nucleotides read TGTGCCAGCGGAAAGGTAGGGGGCAACGACAATGAGCAGTTCTTC.

This clonotype was detected a few times. The rearrangement joins TRBV5-1 to TRBJ2-1, with D perhaps TRBD1 or TRBD2 (5 bases each). V shed 5 bases and J shed 10 bases, with 16 bases lying between them. This CDR3 contains 13 residues. CDR1 SGHRS and CDR2 YFSETQ come from the germline V gene. The CDR3 reads CASRPMGRGEQFF. The CDR3 DNA is TGCGCCAGCAGACCCATGGGGCGAGGGGAGCAGTTCTTC.

This chain joins TRBV10-2 and TRBJ2-1; D remains ambiguous. V shed 8 bases and J shed 3 bases, with 14 bases lying between them. From germline, CDR1 is WSHSY and CDR2 SAAADI. The CDR3 sequence is 14 residues long. DNA for the CDR3: TGCGCCAGCTCAGCCCGGACGGACTACAATGAGCAGTTCTTC. As protein: CASSARTDYNEQFF.

This sequence joins TRBV29-1 and TRBJ1-2; 9 bases fit TRBD1. V dropped 1 base and J dropped 8; count of bases not matched to a gene: 11. CDR3 size: 15 residues. In germline, CDR1 is SQVTM, CDR2 ANQGSEA. CDR3 residues: CSVEVGGQGSGGYTF. The CDR3 DNA follows: TGCAGCGTTGAAGTCGGGGGACAGGGCTCGGGAGGCTACACCTTC.

This clonotype was picked up a small number of times. V usage is TRBV7-6 and J usage is TRBJ2-3, with 9 bases matching TRBD2. The ends lost 6 bases at V and 5 bases at J; junction bases unmatched: 9. The CDR3 has 15 amino acids. Germline loops: CDR1 SGHVS, CDR2 FNYEAQ. The CDR3 DNA reads as TGTGCCAGCAGACCTAGCGGGACAAGGGGAGATACGCAGTATTTT. Amino acids: CASRPSGTRGDTQYF.

This clonotype was counted ten times or more. The J gene is TRBJ2-3, the V gene TRBV11-2; weak D call: TRBD2 (6 bases). Germline CDR1 reads SGHAT; CDR2 reads FQNNGV. V was pared by 0 bases and J by 5 bases, with 18 bases between. This CDR3 has 17 residues. The CDR3, as DNA: TGTGCCAGCAGCTTAGAGTCTGGACGGGGGAAAAAAGATACGCAGTATTTT. Protein sequence: CASSLESGRGKKDTQYF.

This clonotype was seen more than once but under ten times. V gene TRBV28 combines with J gene TRBJ2-3, with D possibly matching TRBD2 (6 bases). Trimming cost V 6 bases and J 5 bases, with 15 bases left between them. Germline CDR1 is MDHEN and CDR2 is SYDVKM. This CDR3 contains 14 residues. The CDR3 nucleotides read TGTGCCAGCAGATCCAAGGGACTGGGAGATACGCAGTATTTT. Amino acids: CASRSKGLGDTQYF.

The chain uses TRBV12-3 or TRBV12-4 and TRBJ1-2; D is unclear. The CDR3 consists of 12 residues. V was pared by 3 bases and J by 8 bases, with 10 bases between. The chain's CDR3 is CASSFDEMGYTF. The CDR3 bases are TGTGCCAGCAGTTTTGATGAAATGGGCTACACCTTC.

This chain joins TRBV12-3 or TRBV12-4 and TRBJ1-5; D is undetermined. This CDR3 contains 17 residues. Trimming removed 6 bases from V and 2 bases from J, with 20 bases in between. Written as DNA, the CDR3 is TGTGCCAGCAGCATTGCGGGAGGCCCTATTGGCAATCAGCCCCAGCATTTT. It encodes CASSIAGGPIGNQPQHF.

This clonotype was counted many times. The chain couples TRBV7-6 to TRBJ2-3; 10 bases fit TRBD2. The germline gives CDR1 SGHVS, CDR2 FNYEAQ. This CDR3 is built from 17 residues. V lost 7 bases and J lost 5; bases outside the gene matches: 15. This chain's CDR3 is CASTQGWKRGGRDTQYF. The CDR3 DNA reads TGTGCCAGCACCCAGGGGTGGAAGCGGGGGGGCCGAGATACGCAGTATTTT.

This clonotype was counted between two and nine times. The chain couples TRBV12-3 or TRBV12-4 to TRBJ2-5, with 11 nucleotides matching TRBD2. The CDR3 length is 17 residues. The V gene end was trimmed by 5 bases and the J gene end by 5 bases; junction bases not matched to a gene: 13. The CDR3 loop is CASSRTSGSSWRETQYF. The CDR3 DNA reads TGTGCCAGCAGTCGTACTAGCGGGAGCAGTTGGAGGGAGACCCAGTACTTC.

CDR3: CASSQNRLGAGEAFF. The CDR3 DNA follows: TGTGCCAGCAGCCAAAATCGGTTGGGCGCTGGTGAAGCTTTCTTT. J is TRBJ1-1 and V is TRBV3-1; D is undetermined. The germline V and J ends were trimmed by 2 bases and 7 bases, with 17 bases remaining between them. Germline V gene data show CDR1 as LGHDT and CDR2 as YNNKEL (reference sequence). The CDR3 totals 15 residues.

This chain connects TRBV29-1 to TRBJ2-2; 8 nucleotides line up with TRBD1. V was clipped by 3 bases and J by 5 bases; unmatched bases: 2. CDR1 is SQVTM and CDR2 is ANQGSEA in the germline V gene. This CDR3 has 13 amino acids. CDR3 protein: CSVDRGRTGELFF. CDR3 nucleotides: TGCAGCGTTGACAGGGGGCGTACCGGGGAGCTGTTTTTT.

The V call is TRBV20-1, the J call TRBJ2-7, with D tentatively TRBD2 (5 bases). The V end was cut by 3 bases, the J end by 0 bases, with 12 bases between. The CDR3 is 14 residues long. From germline, CDR1 is DFQATT and CDR2 SNEGSKA (reference sequence). Here the CDR3 reads CSARARRSSYEQYF. The CDR3 DNA reads TGCAGTGCTAGGGCCAGGAGGAGCTCCTACGAGCAGTACTTC.

The chain has TRBV5-6 and TRBJ2-3; D may be TRBD2 (6 bases). From germline, CDR1 is SGHDT and CDR2 YYEEEE. Trimming shortened V by 0 bases and J by 9 bases, and 17 bases separated the two germline ends. CDR3 size: 15 residues. CDR3 coding DNA: TGTGCCAGCAGCTTGGGACTAGTCGCCCGGGAGACGCAGTATTTT. As protein: CASSLGLVARETQYF.

In this sample, this clonotype turned up a few times. The rearrangement links TRBV6-5 to TRBJ1-4; weak D call: TRBD1 (5 bases). This CDR3 is built from 15 residues. Germline V gene lookup returns CDR1 MNHEY and CDR2 SVGAGI. V lost 2 bases to trimming and J lost 8 bases, with 15 bases between them. As DNA, the CDR3 is TGTGCCAGCAGTTACCTGCAGGGAAAGCAAGAAAAACTGTTTTTT. Residues: CASSYLQGKQEKLFF.

V usage is TRBV12-3 or TRBV12-4 and J usage is TRBJ1-1; weak D call: TRBD1 (6 bases). Trimming left V 6 bases short and J 2 bases short, with 13 bases between. CDR3 length equals 14 residues. The CDR3 DNA is TGTGCCAGCAGGCCAGGGGCATCAAACACTGAAGCTTTCTTT. Protein: CASRPGASNTEAFF.

The chain carries TRBV4-1 and TRBJ1-1; no clear D. Per germline, CDR1 MGHRA and CDR2 YSYEKL. Deletions cut 3 bases from V and 1 base from J, with 6 bases between. The length of the CDR3 is 13 residues. DNA of the CDR3: TGCGCCAGCAGCCAGATTGGGAACACTGAAGCTTTCTTT. This translates into CASSQIGNTEAFF.

The chain employs TRBV7-8 and TRBJ2-5, with 9 bases that match TRBD1. V lost 6 bases and J lost 4; bases outside the gene matches: 6. In germline, CDR1 is SGHVS, CDR2 FQNEAQ. The CDR3 extends over 14 amino acids. CDR3 nucleotides: TGTGCCAGCAGTCGGGACAGGGAGGGAGAGACCCAGTACTTC. Translation: CASSRDREGETQYF. Combining the CDR3 with reference TRBV7-8 and TRBJ2-5 gives the whole variable domain GAGVSQSPRYKVAKRGQDVALRCDPISGHVSLFWYQQALGQGPEFLTYFQNEAQLDKSGLPSDRFFAERPEGSVSTLKIQRTQQEDSAVYLCASSRDREGETQYFGPGTRLLVL.

The CDR3 sequence is CAIGTELNYNEQFF. The CDR3 DNA reads as TGTGCCATCGGGACAGAACTAAACTACAATGAGCAGTTCTTC. J is TRBJ2-1 and V is TRBV10-3; TRBD1 matches at 7 bases. J gave up 3 bases and V 8 bases, and 7 bases lay outside the gene matches. The CDR3 extends over 14 amino acids. Germline V lookup: CDR1 ENHRY, CDR2 SYGVKD.